This T cell receptor (beta chain) was retrieved from a study of T cells in narcolepsy. Notes on the study in general: Autoreactive clonotypes reportedly recurred in blood of same and different patients, not controls. HCRT-specific and TRIB2-specific autoreactive clonotypes appeared among same-patient CSF and blood CD4+ clonotypes. Some memory CD4+ repertoires had no autoreactive clone sequences.

Concerning this clone itself: The target antigen is unknown.

TCRdb keeps only in-frame clones here, not all; method: immunoSEQ multiplex PCR. The sample has approximately 28,000 clones; about 84% are singletons. V lost 1 base and J 7 bases, leaving 13 bases between the germline ends. The CDR3 is 14 amino acids. Germline V lookup: CDR1 SNHLY, CDR2 FYNNEI. The V call is TRBV2, the J call TRBJ1-2; D gene unclear. The sample consisted of CD45RA- memory CD4+ T cells from PBMCs. This sequence originates from a human donor with narcolepsy. As DNA, the CDR3 is TGTGCCAGCAGTGAAGTCGGGAAAGTGGGTGGCTACACCTTC. As protein: CASSEVGKVGGYTF.